A selection of T cell receptor beta chains follows, all from one sample in a study of blood T cell repertoires in COVID-19. The repertoire was sequenced with immunoSEQ multiplex PCR; TCRdb's copy has only in-frame clones and lacks some. The data show over 85,000 clones, 80% to 95% seen once. The sequenced sample was peripheral blood. The receptors originated from a woman in her forties or fifties with COVID-19, enrolled during active disease. CDR3s include the opening cysteine and the closing phenylalanine or tryptophan.

v_call cdr3_aa
TRBV19 CASNQGAEETQYF
TRBV7-9 CASSSTVRSPYEQYF
TRBV6-5 CASRPDRNTGELFF
TRBV2 CASSQERGGYNEQFF
TRBV6-6 CASSYLAQETQYF
TRBV28 CASSQGTDYGYTF
TRBV29-1 CSVVRGSSRTEAFF
TRBV19 CASRRTGRNTEAFF
TRBV18 CASSPTDRGTEAFF
TRBV5-1 CASSRITENLYEQYF
TRBV11-2 CASSLAVSYGYTF
TRBV19 CASRGLAADTQYF
TRBV5-6 CASTLAAGPSNYGYTF
TRBV28 CASSSGHRLYGYTF
TRBV20-1 CSAIQSYEQYF
TRBV7-2 CASSGQGIQGAFF
TRBV12-5 CASGLVIGVSEEKLFF
TRBV5-5 CASSLAGQVATGTNYGYTF
TRBV4-3 CASSQEVQDPGNTIYF
TRBV24-1 CATSDPNTEAFF
TRBV5-1 CASSLAGQGGWNTIYF
TRBV4-3 CASGGGLVAEQFF
TRBV30 CAWTNPRQGGNYGYTF
TRBV5-6 CASTPWTDPYNSPLHF
TRBV11-2 CASSSDTNYGYTF
TRBV5-1 CASSLRLSPGNTEAFF
TRBV20-1 CSARYNTEAFF
TRBV19 CASSIEDRGLEQFF
TRBV15 CATSRDRETGPGNTIYF
TRBV28 CASSLVRGTEAFF
TRBV19 CATGQGYQPQHF
TRBV18 CASSPGQGNENTIYF
TRBV5-1 CASSLVRSSTDTQYF
TRBV30 CAWSAGLTQPQHF
TRBV5-6 CASSKHRTLNTEAFF
TRBV15 CATSEQDNSPLHF
TRBV12-3/TRBV12-4 CASSLAGDTEAFF
TRBV19 CASSWTDSYEQYF
TRBV12-5 CASGWRGDTEAFF
TRBV13 CASSGSSGQFRNYGYTF
TRBV28 CASSLGYQGREAFF
TRBV7-8 CASSLARPGTGPGELFF
TRBV9 CASSQGDYSNQPQHF
TRBV19 CASRPHSGGLYNEQFF
TRBV5-6 CASSLDMRQGPYGYTF
TRBV9 CASSVGGGGLNEQFF
TRBV3-1/TRBV3-2 CASSQEGQGIGSPLHF
TRBV11-3 CASSPGTDLYNEQFF
TRBV5-1 CASTTDSTREQFF
TRBV24-1 CATSVRLGNTIYF